Listed below are T cell receptor beta chains from one sample, sequenced in a study of cytomegalovirus exposure and HLA in healthy donors. Method: immunoSEQ multiplex PCR; TCRdb's copy keeps in-frame clones and lacks some. The sample lists about 140,000 clones, around 85% seen once, with less than 1.5% in the top ten. Material: PBMCs. The receptors stem from a female donor in good health and CMV-seronegative. Both conserved end residues are part of each CDR3. The D gene is left open where the match is weak. Expanded clones get a size class; other rows say once, few or many, or leave the size out.

>TRBV5-1|once|TRBJ1-2|TRBD1
CASSLGDRGHGYTF
TGCGCCAGCAGCTTGGGCGACAGGGGGCACGGCTACACCTTC
>TRBV6-5|-|TRBJ1-2|-
CASSLGPHYGYTF
TGTGCCAGCAGCTTGGGGCCTCACTATGGCTACACCTTC
>TRBV30|-|TRBJ1-1|TRBD1
CAWSVKPSDRGYTEAFF
TGTGCCTGGAGTGTAAAACCCTCGGACAGGGGTTACACTGAAGCTTTCTTT
>TRBV28|-|TRBJ2-7|-
CASSLPSGLSFHEQYF
TGTGCCAGCAGTTTACCCTCAGGACTTAGTTTCCACGAGCAGTACTTC
>TRBV14|-|TRBJ2-4|-
CASSQVAFGDIQYF
TGTGCCAGCAGCCAAGTAGCGTTCGGGGACATTCAGTACTTC
>TRBV5-6|-|TRBJ2-1|TRBD1
CASSLIRGQGERGSGQFF
TGTGCCAGCAGCTTGATTCGGGGACAGGGGGAACGAGGTAGCGGGCAGTTCTTC
>TRBV19|-|TRBJ2-6|-
CASSPSSGANVLTF
TGTGCCAGTAGTCCGAGCTCTGGGGCCAACGTCCTGACTTTC
>TRBV10-1|-|TRBJ1-1|-
CASSEATGNTEAFF
TGCGCCAGCAGTGAGGCGACAGGGAACACTGAAGCTTTCTTT
>TRBV29-1|-|TRBJ2-1|TRBD2
CSVRLAGGSSYNEQFF
TGCAGCGTTAGACTAGCGGGGGGTAGCTCCTACAATGAGCAGTTCTTC
>TRBV10-3|-|TRBJ2-3|-
CAISVRKRMLLSLTDTQYF
TGTGCCATCAGTGTAAGGAAGCGGATGCTGTTATCGCTCACAGATACGCAGTATTTT
>TRBV6-5|once|TRBJ2-1|-
CASKRTDTTYNEQFF
TGTGCCAGCAAGAGGACAGACACAACCTACAATGAGCAGTTCTTC
>TRBV19|-|TRBJ1-5|TRBD1
CASSQGQGNNQPQHF
TGTGCCAGTAGTCAAGGACAGGGAAACAATCAGCCCCAGCATTTT
>TRBV7-2|-|TRBJ2-1|TRBD1
CASSSNLQGAEQFF
TGTGCCAGCAGCTCCAATTTACAGGGGGCGGAGCAGTTCTTC
>TRBV5-1|-|TRBJ2-2|-
CASSLERDTGELFF
TGCGCCAGCAGCTTGGAACGCGACACCGGGGAGCTGTTTTTT
>TRBV5-8|-|TRBJ2-1|-
CASSLDGGDYNEQFF
TGTGCCAGCAGCTTGGACGGGGGTGACTACAATGAGCAGTTCTTC
>TRBV10-1|-|TRBJ2-2|-
CASSERRPSNTGELFF
TGCGCCAGCAGTGAACGGAGGCCCTCGAACACCGGGGAGCTGTTTTTT
>TRBV6-5|-|TRBJ2-1|-
CASSYPGLELFF
TGTGCCAGCAGTTACCCGGGACTGGAACTGTTCTTC
>TRBV28|-|TRBJ1-2|-
CASSLGTNYGYTF
TGTGCCAGCAGTTTGGGGACAAACTATGGCTACACCTTC
>TRBV7-9|-|TRBJ2-7|TRBD1
CASSRGQDYEQYF
TGTGCCAGCAGCCGGGGACAGGACTACGAGCAGTACTTC
>TRBV11-2|-|TRBJ2-7|TRBD1
CASSFSPLTGEGPYEQYF
TGTGCCAGCAGCTTTTCTCCCCTGACAGGGGAAGGCCCCTACGAGCAGTACTTC
>TRBV9|-|TRBJ2-1|TRBD2
CASSPRTSGMGNEQFF
TGTGCCAGCAGCCCCAGGACTAGCGGGATGGGCAATGAGCAGTTCTTC
>TRBV6-4|-|TRBJ2-7|TRBD1
CASSAAAGGSYEQYF
TGTGCCAGCAGTGCTGCGGCAGGGGGCTCCTACGAGCAGTACTTC
>TRBV9|-|TRBJ1-1|TRBD1
CASTEGGLNTEAFF
TGTGCCAGCACGGAAGGGGGCTTGAACACTGAAGCTTTCTTT
>TRBV28|-|TRBJ1-2|TRBD1
CASIHGQGYGYTF
TGTGCCAGTATTCATGGACAGGGCTATGGCTACACCTTC
>TRBV6-5|-|TRBJ2-4|TRBD2
CASSSIAGGPGVIQYF
TGTGCCAGCAGTTCCATAGCGGGAGGGCCGGGGGTCATTCAGTACTTC
>TRBV6-5|-|TRBJ2-7|TRBD2
CASSYRLQAGTYEQYF
TGTGCCAGCAGTTACCGACTTCAAGCGGGAACCTACGAGCAGTACTTC